These T cell receptor beta chains were read from a single sample in a study of blood T cell repertoires in COVID-19. Profiled with immunoSEQ multiplex PCR; TCRdb holds only in-frame clones, not every one. In the table there are around 200,000 clones, approximately 83% of which are singletons. Sequencing input: peripheral blood. All receptors come from a woman aged 40 to 50 with active or convalescent COVID-19. CDR3s include the opening cysteine and the closing phenylalanine or tryptophan.

j_call v_call cdr3_aa
TRBJ2-7 TRBV4-1 CASSLLGLAGGSSYEQYF
TRBJ2-5 TRBV29-1 CSVVRDSRETQYF
TRBJ2-5 TRBV9 CASSVVGGRQETQYF
TRBJ2-1 TRBV6-5 CASSYEGGIYNEQFF
TRBJ2-7 TRBV6-1 CASSEGTLQYF
TRBJ2-1 TRBV13 CASSPRGRVSSYNEQFF
TRBJ1-3 TRBV12-5 CASGASGSGNTIYF
TRBJ1-3 TRBV15 CATSRDGPTGGRNTIYF
TRBJ2-7 TRBV30 CACRLAGGGEQYF
TRBJ2-1 TRBV18 CASSPSDEQFF
TRBJ1-6 TRBV18 CASSVLANRGGGSPLHF